These 14 T cell receptor beta chains were sequenced from one sample in a study of blood T cell repertoires in COVID-19. This table comes from immunoSEQ multiplex PCR, and its TCRdb copy is limited to in-frame clones, with some not included. The data hold 250,000 to 300,000 clones, with less than 90% observed a single time. Sequenced: peripheral blood. The receptors stem from a woman in her 70s with COVID-19, enrolled during active disease.

This rearrangement joins TRBV5-1 to TRBJ1-3; the D gene is possibly TRBD1 (6 bases). The CDR3 extends over 15 amino acids. The germline gives CDR1 SGHRS, CDR2 YFSETQ. Trimming removed 5 bases from V and 0 bases from J, with 12 bases in between. The CDR3 sequence is CASSIQGPSGNTIYF. The CDR3 DNA reads as TGCGCCAGCAGTATACAGGGCCCCTCTGGAAACACCATATATTTT.

V gene TRBV3-1 (or the pseudogene TRBV3-2) combines with J gene TRBJ1-5, with 7 bases matching TRBD1. Trimming took 0 bases from V and 2 from J; bases not matched to a gene: 13. The CDR3 is 19 amino acids. Per germline, CDR1 LGHDT and CDR2 YNNKEL (reference sequence). CDR3 nucleotides: TGTGCCAGCAGCCAAGACGGTCGTGACAGGGCCCTGGGCAATCAGCCCCAGCATTTT. Protein sequence: CASSQDGRDRALGNQPQHF.

CDR3 residues: CACKTGELFF. In DNA, the CDR3 is TGTGCCTGCAAAACCGGGGAGCTGTTTTTT. V and J are TRBV30 and TRBJ2-2; no clear D gene. With 6 bases removed from V and 5 bases from J, the gap between germline ends came to 4 bases. CDR3 length: 10 amino acids. Germline V gene lookup returns CDR1 GTSNPN and CDR2 SVGIG (reference sequence).

The V gene is TRBV10-1, the J gene TRBJ1-1; 7 bases line up with TRBD1. The CDR3 loop spans 14 amino acids. With 6 bases clipped from V and 0 bases from J, the junction kept 4 bases outside the gene matches. Germline V gives CDR1 WNHNN, CDR2 SYGVQD (reference sequence). CDR3 amino acids: CASRPTGVNTEAFF. The CDR3, as DNA: TGCGCCAGCAGACCCACAGGGGTGAACACTGAAGCTTTCTTT.

The V gene is TRBV5-4, the J gene TRBJ2-1; 11 positions match TRBD2. The trim removed 0 bases at V and 9 bases at J, leaving 5 bases unmatched. The CDR3 runs 15 residues. CDR1 and CDR2 from the germline V gene are SGHNT and YYREEE (reference sequence). CDR3: CASSLVSGGAGEQFF. The CDR3 region has the DNA TGTGCCAGCAGCTTGGTTAGCGGGGGGGCGGGTGAGCAGTTCTTC.

The J gene is TRBJ1-1, the V gene TRBV18; TRBD1 matches 7 bases. Trimming cost V 4 bases and J 3 bases; bases outside gene matches: 8. Looked up from germline, CDR1 is KGHSH and CDR2 is LQKENI. This CDR3 has 15 residues. For the CDR3, the DNA is TGTGCCAGCTCACGGTCAGGGGGTCGGGACACTGAAGCTTTCTTT. Translation: CASSRSGGRDTEAFF.

A few counts support this clone. The chain couples TRBV6-6 to TRBJ1-2, with 8 bases fitting TRBD1. The ends lost 5 bases at V and 5 bases at J; junction bases unmatched: 16. CDR1 and CDR2 (germline): MNHNY, SVGAGI (reference sequence). The CDR3 covers 17 residues. The CDR3 sequence: CASSPGTGGRRGYGYTF. CDR3 sequence (DNA): TGTGCCAGCAGTCCCGGGACAGGAGGCCGAAGAGGGTATGGCTACACCTTC.

This chain joins TRBV2 and TRBJ2-7; tentatively, D is TRBD2 (6 bases). Germline-derived CDR1 and CDR2 are SNHLY and FYNNEI. V was cut by 2 bases and J by 2 bases, with 16 bases left in between. This CDR3 spans 16 amino acids. The CDR3 here is CASSERAGGPPYEQYF. CDR3 sequence (DNA): TGTGCCAGCAGTGAACGGGCAGGAGGGCCACCCTACGAGCAGTACTTC.

This clone appeared a single time. The chain couples TRBV30 to TRBJ1-2; D possibly corresponds to TRBD1 (6 bases). The CDR3 extends over 15 amino acids. Germline CDR1 is GTSNPN and CDR2 is SVGIG (reference sequence). V was cut by 0 bases and J by 4 bases, with 15 bases left in between. CDR3 DNA: TGTGCCTGGAGTGTACGGGCAGGGGTCAGCTATGGCTACACCTTC. It codes for CAWSVRAGVSYGYTF. Based on the CDR3 plus reference TRBV30 and TRBJ1-2, the full variable domain is SQTIHQWPATLVQPVGSPLSLECTVEGTSNPNLYWYRQAAGRGLQLLFYSVGIGQISSEVPQNLSASRPQDRQFILSSKKLLLSDSGFYLCAWSVRAGVSYGYTFGSGTRLTVV.

V gene TRBV30 combines with J gene TRBJ1-2; 8 positions match TRBD1. This CDR3 spans 14 amino acids. In germline, CDR1 is GTSNPN, CDR2 SVGIG (reference sequence). Trimming removed 8 bases from V and 8 bases from J; junction bases left unmatched: 16. CDR3 residues: CALGQGPGFEGYTF. In DNA, the CDR3 is TGTGCCCTCGGACAGGGACCGGGGTTTGAGGGCTACACCTTC.

This chain links TRBV6-2 or TRBV6-3 with TRBJ2-5; D is perhaps TRBD1 (6 bases). There are 15 residues in the CDR3. V was trimmed by 6 bases and J by 4 bases, leaving 18 bases between them. The germline gives CDR1 MNHEY, CDR2 SVGEGT. In DNA, the CDR3 is TGTGCCAGCAGCCGGACAACAGGGATGGGAGAGACCCAGTACTTC. This codes for CASSRTTGMGETQYF.

This chain joins TRBV27 and TRBJ1-1; TRBD1 agrees at 9 bases. Losses at the gene ends were 6 bases for V and 0 bases for J; bases not matched to a gene: 11. CDR1 is MNHEY, CDR2 SMNVEV, per germline (reference sequence). The CDR3 covers 17 residues. The CDR3 region is CASSERQGVYMNTEAFF. The CDR3 DNA follows: TGTGCCAGCAGCGAGCGACAGGGGGTCTACATGAACACTGAAGCTTTCTTT.

The J gene is TRBJ2-3, the V gene TRBV7-6; D remains ambiguous. The CDR3 covers 15 residues. V was pared by 5 bases and J by 2 bases, with 14 bases between. The germline V gene encodes CDR1 SGHVS and CDR2 FNYEAQ. The CDR3 loop is CASSPDTFLTDTQYF. The CDR3 nucleotides are TGTGCCAGCAGCCCTGACACCTTCCTCACAGATACGCAGTATTTT.

V gene TRBV27 combines with J gene TRBJ1-3, with D perhaps matching TRBD1 (5 bases). The germline CDR1 and CDR2 sequences are MNHEY and SMNVEV (reference sequence). Trimming took 0 bases from V and 0 from J, leaving 9 bases between them. The CDR3 extends over 16 amino acids. The DNA of the CDR3 is TGTGCCAGCAGTTTATCGGGGCTACCCTCTGGAAACACCATATATTTT. As protein: CASSLSGLPSGNTIYF.